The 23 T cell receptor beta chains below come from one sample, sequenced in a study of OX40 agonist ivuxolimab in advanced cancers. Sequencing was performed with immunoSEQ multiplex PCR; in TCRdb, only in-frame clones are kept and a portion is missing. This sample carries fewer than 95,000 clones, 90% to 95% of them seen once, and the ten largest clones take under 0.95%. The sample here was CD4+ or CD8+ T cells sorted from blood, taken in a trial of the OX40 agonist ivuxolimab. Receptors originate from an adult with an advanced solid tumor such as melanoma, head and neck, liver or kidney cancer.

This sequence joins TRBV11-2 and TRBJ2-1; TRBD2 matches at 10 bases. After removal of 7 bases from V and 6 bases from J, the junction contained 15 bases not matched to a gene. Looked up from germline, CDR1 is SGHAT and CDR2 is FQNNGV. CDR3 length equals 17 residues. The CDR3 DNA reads TGTGCCAGCATCTTTAGTGCCCCTAGCGGGAGTTTCAATGAGCAGTTCTTC. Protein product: CASIFSAPSGSFNEQFF.

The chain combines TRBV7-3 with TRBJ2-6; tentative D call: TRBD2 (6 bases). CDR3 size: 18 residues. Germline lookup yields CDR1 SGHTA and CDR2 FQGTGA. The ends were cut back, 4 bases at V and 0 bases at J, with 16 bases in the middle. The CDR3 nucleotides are TGTGCCAGCAGCTCCACCGGGACTCTATACTCTGGGGCCAACGTCCTGACTTTC. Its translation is CASSSTGTLYSGANVLTF.

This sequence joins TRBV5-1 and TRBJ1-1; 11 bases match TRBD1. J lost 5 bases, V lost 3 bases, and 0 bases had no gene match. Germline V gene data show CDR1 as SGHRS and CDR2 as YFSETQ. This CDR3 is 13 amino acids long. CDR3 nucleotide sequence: TGCGCCAGCAGCTGGGACAGGGGGACTGAAGCTTTCTTT. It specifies CASSWDRGTEAFF.

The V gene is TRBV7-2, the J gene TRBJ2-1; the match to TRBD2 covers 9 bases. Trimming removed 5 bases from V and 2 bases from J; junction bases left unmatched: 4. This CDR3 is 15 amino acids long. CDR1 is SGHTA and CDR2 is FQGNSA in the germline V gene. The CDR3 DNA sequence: TGTGCCAGCAGCCCGACTAGCGGCACCTACAATGAGCAGTTCTTC. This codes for CASSPTSGTYNEQFF.

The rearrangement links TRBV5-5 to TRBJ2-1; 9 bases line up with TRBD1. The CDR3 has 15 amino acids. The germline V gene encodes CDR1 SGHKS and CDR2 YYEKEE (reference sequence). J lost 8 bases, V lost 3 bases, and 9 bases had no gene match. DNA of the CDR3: TGTGCCAGCAGCTGGAGGACAGGGGCAGGCGATGAGCAGTTCTTC. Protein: CASSWRTGAGDEQFF.

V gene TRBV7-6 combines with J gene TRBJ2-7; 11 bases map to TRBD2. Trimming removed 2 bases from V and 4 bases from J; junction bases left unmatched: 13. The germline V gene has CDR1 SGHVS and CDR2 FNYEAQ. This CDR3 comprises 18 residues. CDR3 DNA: TGTGCCAGCAGCTTATGGGCTAGCGGGAGGAGGGCTTTTTACGAGCAGTACTTC. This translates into CASSLWASGRRAFYEQYF.

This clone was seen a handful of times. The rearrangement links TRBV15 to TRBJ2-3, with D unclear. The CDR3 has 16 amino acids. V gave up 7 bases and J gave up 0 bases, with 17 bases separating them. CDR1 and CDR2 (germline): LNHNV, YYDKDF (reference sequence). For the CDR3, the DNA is TGTGCCACCAATGACCTCGCCGCGTCAAGCACAGATACGCAGTATTTT. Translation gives CATNDLAASSTDTQYF.

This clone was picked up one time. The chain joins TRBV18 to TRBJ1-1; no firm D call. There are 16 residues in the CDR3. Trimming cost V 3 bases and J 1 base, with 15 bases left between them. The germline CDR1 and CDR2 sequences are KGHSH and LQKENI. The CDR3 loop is CASSPRTPDENTEAFF. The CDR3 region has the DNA TGTGCCAGCTCACCCCGGACTCCTGATGAGAACACTGAAGCTTTCTTT.

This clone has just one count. This chain's CDR3 is CASSEAAVRQPQHF. The CDR3 DNA follows: TGTGCCAGCAGTGAAGCGGCAGTGCGTCAGCCCCAGCATTTT. The chain combines TRBV6-1 with TRBJ1-5; D is unclear. V was shortened by 0 bases and J by 6 bases, with 9 bases between the two germline ends. The CDR3 is made up of 14 amino acids. Germline V gives CDR1 MNHNS, CDR2 SASEGT.

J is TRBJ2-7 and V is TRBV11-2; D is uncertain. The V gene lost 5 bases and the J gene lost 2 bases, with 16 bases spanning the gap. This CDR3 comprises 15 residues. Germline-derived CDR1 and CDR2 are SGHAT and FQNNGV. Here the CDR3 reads CASSQSPAGTYEQYF. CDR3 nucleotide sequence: TGTGCCAGCAGCCAATCCCCCGCAGGTACCTACGAGCAGTACTTC.

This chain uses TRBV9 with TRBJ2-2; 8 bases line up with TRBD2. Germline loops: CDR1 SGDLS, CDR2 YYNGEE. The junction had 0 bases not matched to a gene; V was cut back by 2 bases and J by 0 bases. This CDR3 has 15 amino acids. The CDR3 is CASSVSGANTGELFF. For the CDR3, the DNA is TGTGCCAGCAGCGTTAGCGGGGCGAACACCGGGGAGCTGTTTTTT.

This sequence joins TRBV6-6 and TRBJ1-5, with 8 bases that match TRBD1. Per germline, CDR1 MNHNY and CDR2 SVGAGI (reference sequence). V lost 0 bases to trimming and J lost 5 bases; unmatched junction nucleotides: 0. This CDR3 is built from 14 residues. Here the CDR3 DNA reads TGTGCCAGCAGTTACTCACAGGGGGATCAGCCCCAGCATTTT. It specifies CASSYSQGDQPQHF.

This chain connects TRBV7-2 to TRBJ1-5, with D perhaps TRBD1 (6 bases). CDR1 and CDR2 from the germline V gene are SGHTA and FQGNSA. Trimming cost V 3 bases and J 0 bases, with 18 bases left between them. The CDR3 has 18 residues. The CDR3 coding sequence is TGTGCCAGCAGCTTTCTTTTGGGAGGGGGGAATAGCAATCAGCCCCAGCATTTT. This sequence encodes CASSFLLGGGNSNQPQHF.

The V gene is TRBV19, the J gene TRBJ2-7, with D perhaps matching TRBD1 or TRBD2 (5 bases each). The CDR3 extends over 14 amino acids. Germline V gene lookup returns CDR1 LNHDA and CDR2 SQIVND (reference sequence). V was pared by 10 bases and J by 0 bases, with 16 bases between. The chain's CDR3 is CATSRGAFSYEQYF. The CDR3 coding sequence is TGTGCCACCTCGAGAGGGGCCTTCTCCTACGAGCAGTACTTC.

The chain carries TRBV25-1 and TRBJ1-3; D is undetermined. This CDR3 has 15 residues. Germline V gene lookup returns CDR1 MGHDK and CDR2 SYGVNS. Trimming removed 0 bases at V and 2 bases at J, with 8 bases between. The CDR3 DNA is TGTGCCAGCAGTGAATATTCTACCCCTGGAAACACCATATATTTT. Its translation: CASSEYSTPGNTIYF. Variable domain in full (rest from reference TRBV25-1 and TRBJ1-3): EADIYQTPRYLVIGTGKKITLECSQTMGHDKMYWYQQDPGMELHLIHYSYGVNSTEKGDLSSESTVSRIRTEHFPLTLESARPSHTSQYLCASSEYSTPGNTIYFGEGSWLTVV.

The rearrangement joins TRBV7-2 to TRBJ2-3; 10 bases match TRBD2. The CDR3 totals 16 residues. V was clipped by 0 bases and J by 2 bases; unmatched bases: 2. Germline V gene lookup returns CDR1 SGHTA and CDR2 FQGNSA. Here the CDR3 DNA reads TGTGCCAGCAGCTTAGCTAGCGGGAGGCTCACAGATACGCAGTATTTT. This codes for CASSLASGRLTDTQYF.

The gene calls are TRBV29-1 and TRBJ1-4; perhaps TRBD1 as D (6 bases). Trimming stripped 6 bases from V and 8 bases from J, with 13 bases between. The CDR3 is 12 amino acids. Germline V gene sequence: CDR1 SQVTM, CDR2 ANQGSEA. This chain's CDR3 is CSVGGADEKLFF. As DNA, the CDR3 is TGCAGCGTGGGGGGGGCCGACGAAAAACTGTTTTTT.

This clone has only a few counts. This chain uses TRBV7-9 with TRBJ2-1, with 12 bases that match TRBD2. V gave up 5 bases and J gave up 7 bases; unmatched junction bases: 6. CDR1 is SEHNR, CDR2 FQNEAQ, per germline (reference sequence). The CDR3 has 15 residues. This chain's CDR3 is CASSKLAGGRNEQFF. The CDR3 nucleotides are TGTGCCAGCAGCAAACTAGCGGGAGGCCGAAATGAGCAGTTCTTC. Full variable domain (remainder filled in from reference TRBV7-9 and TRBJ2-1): DTGVSQNPRHKITKRGQNVTFRCDPISEHNRLYWYRQTLGQGPEFLTYFQNEAQLEKSRLLSDRFSAERPKGSFSTLEIQRTEQGDSAMYLCASSKLAGGRNEQFFGPGTRLTVL.

CDR3 region: CASSLAGTSGLLEQYF. The CDR3 DNA reads TGTGCCAGCAGCTTAGCGGGGACTAGCGGGCTCCTGGAGCAGTACTTC. The chain joins TRBV11-2 to TRBJ2-7, with 12 bases that match TRBD2. The V gene end was trimmed by 1 base and the J gene end by 7 bases; junction bases not matched to a gene: 8. The CDR3 length is 16 residues. Germline-derived CDR1 and CDR2 are SGHAT and FQNNGV.

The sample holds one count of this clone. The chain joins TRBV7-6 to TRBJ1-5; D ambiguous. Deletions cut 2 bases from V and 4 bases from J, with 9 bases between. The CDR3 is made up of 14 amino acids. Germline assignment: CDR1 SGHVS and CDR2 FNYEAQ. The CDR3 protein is CASSLNAGNQPQHF. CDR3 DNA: TGTGCCAGCAGCTTAAACGCGGGTAATCAGCCCCAGCATTTT.

CDR3 in DNA: TGTGCCAGCTCACCAAAACTAGCGGGAGGAGATACGCAGTATTTT. Translating it yields CASSPKLAGGDTQYF. The V gene is TRBV18, the J gene TRBJ2-3; TRBD2 matches 12 bases. V was clipped by 2 bases and J by 5 bases; unmatched bases: 2. The CDR3 spans 15 residues. CDR1 and CDR2 from the germline V gene are KGHSH and LQKENI.

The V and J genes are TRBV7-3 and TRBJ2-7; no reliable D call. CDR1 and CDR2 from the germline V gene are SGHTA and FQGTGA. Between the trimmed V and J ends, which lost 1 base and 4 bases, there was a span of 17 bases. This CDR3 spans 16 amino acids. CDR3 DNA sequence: TGTGCCAGCAGCTTAATAGGGCCACCCTCTAGTTACGAGCAGTACTTC. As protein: CASSLIGPPSSYEQYF.

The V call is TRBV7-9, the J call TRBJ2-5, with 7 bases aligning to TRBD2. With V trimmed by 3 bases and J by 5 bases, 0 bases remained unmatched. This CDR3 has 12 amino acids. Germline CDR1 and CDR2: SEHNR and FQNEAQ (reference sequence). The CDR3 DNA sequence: TGTGCCAGCAGCTTCGGGAGGGAGACCCAGTACTTC. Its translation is CASSFGRETQYF.